This is a list of T cell receptor beta chains from one sample in a study of cytomegalovirus exposure and HLA in healthy donors. Using immunoSEQ multiplex PCR, the repertoire was profiled, and TCRdb retains in-frame clones only, with some absent. The table has over 200,000 clones, 80% to 90% seen once. The sample was PBMCs. The receptors come from a woman aged 18-30 years in good health and CMV-seronegative. Each CDR3 is given with its conserved first and last residue. The D gene is left open where the match is weak. Expanded clones get a size class; other rows say once, few or many, or leave the size out.

TRBV7-9,-,TRBJ1-1,12,-,TGTGCCAGCAGTTCTGGGGGGACTGAAGCTTTCTTT,CASSSGGTEAFF
TRBV25-1,-,TRBJ2-5,17,TRBD2,TGTGCCAGCAGTGAGGGAAGGACTAGCGGGGGGTCGGAGACCCAGTACTTC,CASSEGRTSGGSETQYF
TRBV10-3,-,TRBJ2-1,14,TRBD2,TGTGCCATCAGGACTAGCGGGAGCTCTTTTGAGCAGTTCTTC,CAIRTSGSSFEQFF
TRBV9,-,TRBJ2-1,16,TRBD2,TGTGCCAGCAGCGTAGCCAGCGGGAGCGGATACAATGAGCAGTTCTTC,CASSVASGSGYNEQFF
TRBV6-5,-,TRBJ2-7,15,TRBD1,TGTGCCAGCAGTTACTCGGGGACAGGGAACTACGAGCAGTACTTC,CASSYSGTGNYEQYF
TRBV6-1,-,TRBJ2-5,15,-,TGTGCCAGCAGTCGAGAAACCCTAATTCTGGAGACCCAGTACTTC,CASSRETLILETQYF
TRBV9,-,TRBJ2-1,15,-,TGTGCCAGCAGCGTAGGAGGGCCCCTTAGCAATGAGCAGTTCTTC,CASSVGGPLSNEQFF
TRBV5-1,-,TRBJ2-3,16,-,TGCGCCAGCAGTTTTACCGGGACTTCTGGTGCAGATACGCAGTATTTT,CASSFTGTSGADTQYF
TRBV19,-,TRBJ1-1,14,-,TGTGCCACTAACCGGGGTGTTCTGAACACTGAAGCTTTCTTT,CATNRGVLNTEAFF
TRBV5-1,-,TRBJ1-1,13,-,TGCGCCAGCAGCTTCGGGGAGAACACTGAAGCTTTCTTT,CASSFGENTEAFF
TRBV11-3,-,TRBJ1-4,14,TRBD1,TGTGCCAGCAGCCGGACAGGGAATGATGAAAAACTGTTTTTT,CASSRTGNDEKLFF
TRBV4-3,-,TRBJ1-6,18,-,TGCGCCAGCAGCCAAGATCCCCAGGGGAGCTCCTATAATTCACCCCTCCACTTT,CASSQDPQGSSYNSPLHF
TRBV10-1,-,TRBJ1-1,15,-,TGCGCCAGCAAGTCCGTAGAACCAGGGAACACTGAAGCTTTCTTT,CASKSVEPGNTEAFF
TRBV5-6,once,TRBJ2-7,14,TRBD2,TGTGCCAGCAGCTTGGTTAGCGGGGACTACGAGCAGTACTTC,CASSLVSGDYEQYF
TRBV2,-,TRBJ1-1,16,TRBD1,TGTGCCAGCCGCAAGGGACAGCGGATCATGAACACTGAAGCTTTCTTT,CASRKGQRIMNTEAFF
TRBV10-3,-,TRBJ2-1,16,TRBD2,TGTGCCATCAGTGCCAGCGGGAGGTCCTTCTACAATGAGCAGTTCTTC,CAISASGRSFYNEQFF
TRBV5-1,once,TRBJ1-4,14,TRBD1,TGCGCCAGCAGCCATACAGGGGGCCCGGAAAAACTGTTTTTT,CASSHTGGPEKLFF
TRBV4-1,-,TRBJ2-7,14,-,TGCGCCAGCAGCCTTCGAGGTAAAGCCTACGAGCAGTACTTC,CASSLRGKAYEQYF
TRBV11-2,-,TRBJ2-2,15,TRBD2,TGTGCCAGCAGGTCCCTAGCGGCGAACACCGGGGAGCTGTTTTTT,CASRSLAANTGELFF
TRBV9,-,TRBJ2-1,15,TRBD2,TGTGCCAGCAGCGGGACGACTAGCCGCGGCAATGAGCAGTTCTTC,CASSGTTSRGNEQFF
TRBV19,-,TRBJ1-1,14,-,TGTGCCAGTAGTCCAAAGACTCAGGGAATTGAAGCTTTCTTT,CASSPKTQGIEAFF
TRBV4-3,-,TRBJ2-3,16,-,TGCGCCAGCAGCCAAGATTGGGGGGGCGGCACAGATACGCAGTATTTT,CASSQDWGGGTDTQYF
TRBV12-5,-,TRBJ2-1,15,TRBD2,TGTGCTAGTGGTTTGGTAGCGGGGGGTTACAATGAGCAGTTCTTC,CASGLVAGGYNEQFF
TRBV18,few,TRBJ1-1,14,-,TGTGCCAGCTCACCATCTGGGGGGGGGACTGAAGCTTTCTTT,CASSPSGGGTEAFF
TRBV7-6,-,TRBJ1-1,14,-,TGTGCCAGCAGCTCAGGGGAGAGAAGCACTGAAGCTTTCTTT,CASSSGERSTEAFF
TRBV13,-,TRBJ2-7,17,TRBD1,TGTGCCAGCAGCAAAACGGGCAGGGGGTCCAGCTCCTACGAGCAGTACTTC,CASSKTGRGSSSYEQYF
TRBV6-1,-,TRBJ2-2,15,TRBD1,TGTGCCAGCAGTTCCCGGGACAGGGGCCCCGGGGAGCTGTTTTTT,CASSSRDRGPGELFF
TRBV25-1,-,TRBJ2-2,14,-,TGTGCCAGCAGTGAAGCGGAGGACACCGGGGAGCTGTTTTTT,CASSEAEDTGELFF
TRBV29-1,-,TRBJ1-1,13,-,TGCAGCGTTGATCTTCGGGGGACCCGTGAAGCTTTCTTT,CSVDLRGTREAFF
TRBV19,-,TRBJ2-3,14,-,TGTGCCAGTAAGGCGGAGCCTAGCACAGATACGCAGTATTTT,CASKAEPSTDTQYF
TRBV7-9,-,TRBJ2-7,13,TRBD1,TGTGCCAGCTCCGGGACAGGGTATTACGAGCAGTACTTC,CASSGTGYYEQYF
TRBV4-3,-,TRBJ1-1,15,-,TGCGCCAGCAGCCAAGGAACAGGGACGGGCACTGAAGCTTTCTTT,CASSQGTGTGTEAFF
TRBV6-5,-,TRBJ2-1,11,-,TGTGCCAGCAGCCCGGGGGGCTTTGAGTTCTTC,CASSPGGFEFF
TRBV5-6,-,TRBJ2-3,16,TRBD2,TGTGCCAGCAGCTTTCGGTTAGCGGGAACTGCAGATACGCAGTATTTT,CASSFRLAGTADTQYF
TRBV30,-,TRBJ1-2,13,-,TGTGCCTGGAGTGTACACGGGTTCTATGGCTACACCTTC,CAWSVHGFYGYTF
TRBV10-3,-,TRBJ2-7,14,TRBD2,TGTGCCATCAGTGCTAGCGGCCGCTCCTACGAGCAGTACTTC,CAISASGRSYEQYF
TRBV5-4,-,TRBJ2-2,15,TRBD1,TGTGCCAGCAGCTCCGGGACAGGGGGCACCGGGGAGCTGTTTTTT,CASSSGTGGTGELFF
TRBV2,-,TRBJ2-1,13,-,TGTGCCAGCAACGGCCCCCGAGGGAATGAGCAGTTCTTC,CASNGPRGNEQFF
TRBV9,-,TRBJ2-5,13,-,TGTGCCAGCAGCCCCGGGGACCAAGAGACCCAGTACTTC,CASSPGDQETQYF
TRBV5-1,once,TRBJ2-3,15,-,TGCGCCAGCAGCTTGGAGAGACAGAGCACAGATACGCAGTATTTT,CASSLERQSTDTQYF
TRBV13,-,TRBJ1-3,15,-,TGTGCCAGCGGTACGGATAAACAGCCTCGGAACACCATATATTTT,CASGTDKQPRNTIYF
TRBV19,-,TRBJ1-5,14,-,TGTGCCAGTAAGGTTCGGGACATCGATCAGCCCCAGCATTTT,CASKVRDIDQPQHF
TRBV5-1,-,TRBJ2-7,16,TRBD1,TGCGCCAGCAGCTTGGGATCGGCTGGACAGGGCGGCGAGCAGTACTTC,CASSLGSAGQGGEQYF
TRBV6-1,few,TRBJ2-7,14,-,TGTGCCAGCACCGTTACAGGGATCGCATACGAGCAGTACTTC,CASTVTGIAYEQYF
TRBV7-9,-,TRBJ2-1,16,-,TGTGCCAGCTCCCCCCGGAGTAAAGAGTCACTCAATGAGCAGTTCTTC,CASSPRSKESLNEQFF
TRBV30,-,TRBJ1-5,13,TRBD1,TGTGCCTGGAGGGGGCAGGGGGCTCAGCCCCAGCATTTT,CAWRGQGAQPQHF
TRBV7-4,-,TRBJ2-6,18,TRBD2,TGTGCCAGCAGCCCAAAGGGACTAGCGGGGGATGGGGCCAACGTCCTGACTTTC,CASSPKGLAGDGANVLTF
TRBV25-1,-,TRBJ1-6,14,TRBD1,TGTGCCAGCACAGGGACAGGGAATAATTCACCCCTCCACTTT,CASTGTGNNSPLHF
TRBV18,once,TRBJ1-1,15,TRBD1,TGTGCCAGCTCCACCAGGGGACAGGGGGGCACTGAAGCTTTCTTT,CASSTRGQGGTEAFF
TRBV10-1,-,TRBJ2-7,13,-,TGCGCCAGCAGTGAGTACATCTCCTACGAGCAGTACTTC,CASSEYISYEQYF
TRBV5-4,-,TRBJ1-2,14,TRBD1,TGTGCCAGCAGCTTCGACAGGGGTATAAGTGGCTACACCTTC,CASSFDRGISGYTF
TRBV5-8,-,TRBJ2-3,16,-,TGTGCCAGCAGCTTGGCGGTGGGGGCCTACCGGGATACGCAGTATTTT,CASSLAVGAYRDTQYF
TRBV27,-,TRBJ1-2,13,TRBD1,TGTGCCAGCAGTCCCGGGACAGGGGATGGCTACACCTTC,CASSPGTGDGYTF
TRBV7-9,few,TRBJ1-5,16,TRBD1,TGTGCCAGCAGCTCAGGCGACAGGGTCTTTTCTCAGCCCCAGCATTTT,CASSSGDRVFSQPQHF
TRBV10-3,-,TRBJ1-3,16,TRBD1,TGTGCCATCAGTGAGTCGGAGGGGGCGTATGGAAACACCATATATTTT,CAISESEGAYGNTIYF
TRBV10-1,-,TRBJ1-1,13,-,TGCGCCAGCAGCGACACTCCGAACACTGAAGCTTTCTTT,CASSDTPNTEAFF
TRBV7-9,-,TRBJ2-7,19,TRBD1,TGTGCCAGCAGTTTTGCTGCATTGTGGGGACAGAACGGGACCTACGAGCAGTACTTC,CASSFAALWGQNGTYEQYF